This TCR beta chain comes out of a study of T cells in Graves' hyperthyroidism and ophthalmopathy. Study details: Once the initial diagnosis was made, peripheral blood was obtained before any treatment.

RNA transcripts yielded amplified TCR beta CDR3 regions. TCR CDR3 underwent first-round RT-PCR with the HTBI primer set. TCRdb independently ran MiXCR on the multiplex PCR reads; one entry per CDR3 protein. The data contain under 350,000 distinct CDR3 sequences, about 13% of them singletons. Study-level points and caveats: Within blood appeared most thyroid clonotypes that had expanded above 0.001. A median about 6.5 months before onset, the model predicted ophthalmopathy.

The germline CDR1 and CDR2 sequences are SGHTA and FQGNSA. This CDR3 has 14 residues. The ends were cut back, 8 bases at V and 0 bases at J, with 13 bases in the middle. In this sample, this clonotype turned up many times. What it recognizes is unknown. Sequenced input: blood. This receptor was taken from a woman aged 40 to 50 with Graves' ophthalmopathy. The chain joins TRBV7-2 to TRBJ1-1; a possible D gene is TRBD1 (5 bases). The CDR3 protein is CASFQGMMNTEAFF. CDR3 nucleotides: TGTGCCAGCTTCCAGGGAATGATGAACACTGAAGCTTTCTTT.